This record looks at one T cell receptor (beta chain) sequence and its context. The target antigen is unknown. Generated by immunoSEQ multiplex PCR, the TCRdb table keeps only in-frame clones and is missing some. Here the sample spans just over 150,000 clones, about nine tenths being singletons. Germline loops: CDR1 MNHEY, CDR2 SVGAGI. The CDR3 is made up of 13 amino acids. V dropped 0 bases and J dropped 7 bases, with 9 bases sitting between them. These data come from a study of T cell responses to AZD1222 COVID-19 vaccine. Study-wide points: The peak T cell response came first, and repertoires were sampled only after it.

This TCR derives from an adult in good health. The material was peripheral blood, obtained on day 0 of AZD1222 vaccination. This sequence joins TRBV6-5 and TRBJ1-2; D is ambiguous. CDR3 nucleotides: TGTGCCAGCAGTTACTCCCCCTCATCTGGCTACACCTTC. Translated: CASSYSPSSGYTF.